The present T cell receptor (beta chain) was sequenced within a study of shared clonotypes between healthy human individuals. CDR1 is SNHLY and CDR2 is FYNNEI in the germline V gene. The CDR3 length is 15 residues. The trim removed 7 bases at V and 5 bases at J, leaving 6 bases unmatched. The method was immunoSEQ multiplex PCR; TCRdb's version includes in-frame clones alone and lacks a portion of them. The repertoire holds more than 1,200,000 clones, with approximately 98.5% as singletons. Sequencing was done on a sample of naive CD4+ T cells sorted from blood. Stated subset: CD45RA+ positively selected. This chain connects TRBV2 to TRBJ2-2; 11 bases fit TRBD1. This receptor was taken from a man between 25 and 39 years old in good health. In DNA form, the CDR3 reads TGTGCCAGCACTGGGACAGGGGGTTTGACCGGGGAGCTGTTTTTT. Translated: CASTGTGGLTGELFF.